One sample yielded the 30 T cell receptor beta chains listed below, sequenced in a study of early T cells in non-severe SARS-CoV-2 infection (TCRdb year 2021). The library came from 5' RACE. The sequencing machine was a NextSeq 500. TCRdb's own reprocessing of the public reads used fastp at Q25 and MiXCR and kept productive beta chains. Every distinct CDR3 protein forms one entry, paired with its most common genes and DNA. Counted in this sample were more than 80,000 distinct CDR3 sequences; 12% to 15% of them appeared once. The ten largest clones represent around 1.5% of the sample. Sequenced: whole blood. These receptors all stem from an adult who was a healthcare worker with PCR-confirmed SARS-CoV-2 infection or an uninfected control (not recorded which).

This clonotype was seen at least ten times. This sequence joins TRBV12-3 or TRBV12-4 and TRBJ2-7; D is tentatively TRBD1 or TRBD2 (5 bases each). The CDR3 is 16 amino acids. Trimming left V 3 bases short and J 0 bases short, with 15 bases between. CDR3 region: CASSLFGDVASYEQYF. The CDR3 DNA sequence: TGTGCCAGCAGTTTGTTCGGGGACGTGGCCTCCTACGAGCAGTACTTC.

This clonotype was observed many times. The chain recombines TRBV25-1 with TRBJ2-7; the D is unclear. The CDR3 is 13 residues long. The V gene lost 3 bases and the J gene lost 3 bases, with 9 bases spanning the gap. Germline CDR1 MGHDK, CDR2 SYGVNS. The CDR3 DNA follows: TGTGCCAGCAGTGAGGTCTATGACTACGAGCAGTACTTC. Its translation is CASSEVYDYEQYF.

This clonotype was seen ten or more times. The CDR3 nucleotides are TGTGCCTGGAGTTCCCGACAGGGACGGTCCAAAAACATTCAGTACTTC. As protein: CAWSSRQGRSKNIQYF. The rearrangement links TRBV30 to TRBJ2-4; 7 bases map to TRBD1. In germline, CDR1 is GTSNPN, CDR2 SVGIG (reference sequence). The CDR3 has 16 amino acids. With V trimmed by 2 bases and J by 2 bases, 9 bases remained unmatched.

This clonotype was seen many times. The chain links TRBV2 to TRBJ1-2; D not resolved. There are 12 residues in the CDR3. Germline V gene lookup returns CDR1 SNHLY and CDR2 FYNNEI. V lost 5 bases and J lost 10, with 14 bases in between. The CDR3 DNA reads as TGTGCCAGCAGTCCAGGACCGGGAGTCTACACCTTC. This sequence encodes CASSPGPGVYTF.

This clonotype was found many times. The rearrangement uses TRBV7-2 and TRBJ2-1; TRBD2 matches 10 bases. V lost 3 bases to trimming and J lost 4 bases; unmatched junction nucleotides: 3. This CDR3 is 15 amino acids long. Germline CDR1 reads SGHTA; CDR2 reads FQGNSA. The CDR3, as DNA: TGTGCCAGCAGCTTGCTAGCGGGGGAGTACAATGAGCAGTTCTTC. Its protein is CASSLLAGEYNEQFF.

The chain links TRBV24-1 to TRBJ2-7, with D perhaps matching TRBD1 (6 bases). V was pared by 5 bases and J by 2 bases, with 15 bases between. This CDR3 is 15 amino acids long. Per germline, CDR1 KGHDR and CDR2 SFDVKD. The CDR3 loop is CATSGGTRLTYEQYF. The CDR3 region has the DNA TGTGCCACCAGTGGGGGGACAAGACTTACCTACGAGCAGTACTTC.

The chain uses TRBV10-3 and TRBJ2-3, with a tentative D call TRBD1 (6 bases). The germline V and J ends were trimmed by 4 bases and 2 bases, with 13 bases remaining between them. The CDR3 is made up of 15 amino acids. The germline V gene encodes CDR1 ENHRY and CDR2 SYGVKD. The CDR3 region has the DNA TGTGCCATCAGTGCGGGGCAGGGGCACACAGATACGCAGTATTTT. Translating it yields CAISAGQGHTDTQYF.

This clonotype was seen more than once but under ten times. This sequence joins TRBV5-1 and TRBJ1-4, with 7 bases that match TRBD1. Germline CDR1 SGHRS, CDR2 YFSETQ. Unmatched junction bases numbered 8, after V lost 4 bases and J lost 8 bases. CDR3 length: 14 residues. The chain's CDR3 is CASSPTGDREKLFF. CDR3 nucleotide sequence: TGCGCCAGCAGCCCAACAGGGGATCGGGAAAAACTGTTTTTT.

This clonotype was detected ten times or more. V and J are TRBV5-1 and TRBJ1-2; the D is unclear. Germline V gene data show CDR1 as SGHRS and CDR2 as YFSETQ. The ends were cut back, 4 bases at V and 8 bases at J, with 24 bases in the middle. The CDR3 spans 16 residues. CDR3 amino acids: CASSLLPGLAALGYTF. The CDR3 DNA reads TGCGCCAGCAGCCTCCTTCCCGGGCTCGCAGCTCTAGGCTACACCTTC.

This sequence joins TRBV4-2 and TRBJ2-3; D is possibly TRBD2 (7 bases). CDR3 size: 15 residues. The ends were cut back, 3 bases at V and 4 bases at J, with 14 bases in the middle. The germline CDR1 and CDR2 sequences are LGHNA and YNFKEQ. The CDR3 protein is CASSQGGGEADTQYF. The CDR3, as DNA: TGTGCCAGCAGCCAGGGGGGGGGCGAGGCAGATACGCAGTATTTT.

Many counts were recorded for this clonotype. J is TRBJ2-5 and V is TRBV7-2, with a tentative D call TRBD2 (6 bases). V lost 1 base and J lost 2, with 17 bases in between. Germline CDR1 and CDR2: SGHTA and FQGNSA. The CDR3 runs to 17 residues. The CDR3 nucleotides read TGTGCCAGCAGCTTAGTTTCGGGCGGGGTCGCGCAAGAGACCCAGTACTTC. This translates into CASSLVSGGVAQETQYF.

The chain carries TRBV7-6 and TRBJ1-1; D is perhaps TRBD1 (5 bases). Germline V gene data show CDR1 as SGHVS and CDR2 as FNYEAQ. The CDR3 has 13 amino acids. With 3 bases removed from V and 3 bases from J, the gap between germline ends came to 8 bases. CDR3 residues: CASSFGAYTEAFF. DNA of the CDR3: TGTGCCAGCAGCTTCGGGGCTTACACTGAAGCTTTCTTT.

This clonotype was seen more than once but under ten times. This sequence joins TRBV3-2 and TRBJ2-4; the table's D call TRBD1 went unverified against the DNA. TRBV3-2 is flagged as a pseudogene. The CDR3 covers 20 residues. Here the CDR3 reads CASSHAGGLIGGAAKNIQYF. The DNA for the CDR3 is TGTGCCAGCAGCCATGCCGGTGGGCTTATAGGAGGGGCGGCCAAAAACATTCAGTACTTC.

In this sample, this clonotype turned up a few times. The chain couples TRBV6-2 or TRBV6-3 to TRBJ2-2; TRBD2 matches 7 bases. CDR3 length: 13 residues. Trimming took 8 bases from V and 2 from J; bases not matched to a gene: 2. Germline lookup yields CDR1 MNHEY and CDR2 SVGEGT. The DNA for the CDR3 is TGTGCCAGCCTGGGACTAAACACCGGGGAGCTGTTTTTT. Amino acids: CASLGLNTGELFF.

This chain connects TRBV20-1 to TRBJ1-6; possibly TRBD1 for D (6 bases). The length of the CDR3 is 16 residues. Germline-derived CDR1 and CDR2 are DFQATT and SNEGSKA (reference sequence). The V end lost 0 bases, the J end lost 6 bases, and 15 bases lay between the germline ends. Written as DNA, the CDR3 is TGCAGTGCTAGAGATCCAGGGGTCTCCACTAATTCACCCCTCCACTTT. This codes for CSARDPGVSTNSPLHF.

This clonotype was counted many times. V usage is TRBV5-4 and J usage is TRBJ1-6; D not certain. CDR1 is SGHNT and CDR2 is YYREEE in the germline V gene (reference sequence). Trimming cost V 0 bases and J 5 bases, with 9 bases left between them. This CDR3 region has 15 residues. The CDR3 sequence: CASSLGQLNNSPLHF. The CDR3 nucleotides read TGTGCCAGCAGCTTGGGTCAGTTAAATAATTCACCCCTCCACTTT.

This clonotype was detected a few times. V usage is TRBV7-9 and J usage is TRBJ2-3, with 7 positions matching TRBD2. The germline CDR1 and CDR2 sequences are SEHNR and FQNEAQ (reference sequence). The CDR3 extends over 14 amino acids. V was clipped by 2 bases and J by 5 bases; unmatched bases: 4. The CDR3 is CASSLMASGDTQYF. CDR3 bases: TGTGCCAGCAGCTTAATGGCTAGCGGAGATACGCAGTATTTT. Combining the CDR3 with reference TRBV7-9 and TRBJ2-3 gives the whole variable domain DTGVSQNPRHKITKRGQNVTFRCDPISEHNRLYWYRQTLGQGPEFLTYFQNEAQLEKSRLLSDRFSAERPKGSFSTLEIQRTEQGDSAMYLCASSLMASGDTQYFGPGTRLTVL.

This clonotype was detected ten times or more. The V call is TRBV4-1, the J call TRBJ2-1, with D possibly TRBD1 on 6 matching bases. The germline V gene encodes CDR1 MGHRA and CDR2 YSYEKL. V was pared by 3 bases and J by 3 bases, with 15 bases between. CDR3 length: 16 amino acids. CDR3 sequence reads: CASSQPTGFLYNEQFF. The DNA of the CDR3 is TGCGCCAGCAGCCAGCCCACAGGGTTCCTCTACAATGAGCAGTTCTTC.

In this sample, this clonotype turned up a few times. This sequence joins TRBV12-5 and TRBJ2-4; no clear D. The V and J ends lost 0 bases and 8 bases respectively, with 20 bases between them. There are 17 residues in the CDR3. Germline lookup yields CDR1 LGHNT and CDR2 FRNRAP. CDR3 sequence: CASGLVLGPSRGHIQYF. As DNA, the CDR3 is TGTGCTAGTGGTTTGGTACTCGGCCCCTCCAGAGGTCACATTCAGTACTTC. Together with reference TRBV12-5 and TRBJ2-4, the CDR3 gives the full variable domain: DARVTQTPRHKVTEMGQEVTMRCQPILGHNTVFWYRQTMMQGLELLAYFRNRAPLDDSGMPKDRFSAEMPDATLATLKIQPSEPRDSAVYFCASGLVLGPSRGHIQYFGAGTRLSVL.

The V and J genes are TRBV9 and TRBJ2-1; D is unresolved. CDR1 and CDR2 (germline): SGDLS, YYNGEE. V was trimmed by 4 bases and J by 8 bases, leaving 10 bases between them. The CDR3 has 12 residues. The CDR3 is CASSTYGDEQFF. CDR3 DNA: TGTGCCAGCAGCACCTATGGGGATGAGCAGTTCTTC.

This clonotype came up many times. CDR3 region: CASSLGDRGNQPQHF. Here the CDR3 DNA reads TGTGCCAGCAGCTTAGGGGACAGGGGCAATCAGCCCCAGCATTTT. The V call is TRBV7-9, the J call TRBJ1-5; the match to TRBD1 covers 9 bases. The CDR3 has 15 residues. Losses at the gene ends were 1 base for V and 2 bases for J; bases not matched to a gene: 0. Germline lookup yields CDR1 SEHNR and CDR2 FQNEAQ (reference sequence).

The chain carries TRBV2 and TRBJ2-3; D may match TRBD1 or TRBD2 (5 bases each). Germline loops: CDR1 SNHLY, CDR2 FYNNEI. CDR3 size: 13 residues. V was clipped by 10 bases and J by 5 bases, with 16 bases between them. Here the CDR3 DNA reads TGTGCCACTGGACTCGGGGCGGGAGATACGCAGTATTTT. Amino acid sequence: CATGLGAGDTQYF.

This clonotype was picked up a small number of times. This rearrangement joins TRBV3-2 to TRBJ2-5; the D call of TRBD1 is as the table states it, not checked on the DNA. TRBV3-2 is tagged as a pseudogene. The CDR3 loop spans 14 amino acids. Here the CDR3 reads CASSARGGRESQYF. CDR3 in DNA: TGTGCCAGCAGCGCGCGGGGGGGGCGAGAGTCCCAGTACTTC.

Many counts were recorded for this clonotype. This chain uses TRBV18 with TRBJ1-2; D perhaps matches TRBD1 (5 bases). This CDR3 has 14 amino acids. CDR1 is KGHSH, CDR2 LQKENI, per germline. V was shortened by 1 base and J by 6 bases, with 12 bases between the two germline ends. As DNA, the CDR3 is TGTGCCAGCTCACCACTCACAGGTCCGGATGGCTACACCTTC. Translation: CASSPLTGPDGYTF.

In DNA, the CDR3 is TGTGCCAGCAGCGTAGAAGGAGGACCCTACGAGCAGTACTTC. Translated: CASSVEGGPYEQYF. The V call is TRBV9, the J call TRBJ2-7, with a possible D match to TRBD2 (5 bases). The CDR3 length is 14 residues. With 0 bases removed from V and 2 bases from J, the gap between germline ends came to 9 bases. Germline V gene sequence: CDR1 SGDLS, CDR2 YYNGEE.

The genes are TRBV11-2 and TRBJ2-7; the D is unclear. The germline CDR1 and CDR2 sequences are SGHAT and FQNNGV. The CDR3 is 16 amino acids. Trimming stripped 1 base from V and 2 bases from J, with 15 bases between. The CDR3 loop is CASSLGRFPGAYEQYF. In DNA form, the CDR3 reads TGTGCCAGCAGCTTAGGGAGATTCCCCGGAGCCTACGAGCAGTACTTC.

The CDR3 sequence is CSVLLGQGGRETQYF. Here the CDR3 DNA reads TGCAGCGTCCTTTTAGGACAGGGGGGCCGAGAGACCCAGTACTTC. The chain joins TRBV29-1 to TRBJ2-5; 10 bases are a match to TRBD1. Germline values: CDR1 SQVTM, CDR2 ANQGSEA. This CDR3 spans 15 amino acids. The trim removed 6 bases at V and 4 bases at J, leaving 11 bases unmatched.

The V and J genes are TRBV13 and TRBJ1-1, with 8 bases matching TRBD1. The CDR3 has 14 residues. Per the germline V gene, CDR1 is PRHDT and CDR2 is FYEKMQ (reference sequence). V gave up 3 bases and J gave up 7 bases; unmatched junction bases: 7. In DNA form, the CDR3 reads TGTGCCAGCAGCTTTCGGACAGGGAGAATTGAAGCTTTCTTT. This sequence encodes CASSFRTGRIEAFF.

This clonotype came up many times. The chain carries TRBV27 and TRBJ2-3; TRBD2 agrees at 10 bases. Losses at the gene ends were 6 bases for V and 0 bases for J; bases not matched to a gene: 9. CDR1 and CDR2 from the germline V gene are MNHEY and SMNVEV (reference sequence). This CDR3 contains 17 residues. The CDR3 DNA reads TGTGCCAGCAGCTTCTCCCATAGCGGGGGGAGCACAGATACGCAGTATTTT. The encoded protein is CASSFSHSGGSTDTQYF.

The V and J genes are TRBV3-1 and TRBJ2-4, with 9 bases fitting TRBD2. Germline assignment: CDR1 LGHDT and CDR2 YNNKEL (reference sequence). The junction had 9 bases not matched to a gene; V was cut back by 4 bases and J by 8 bases. This CDR3 spans 15 amino acids. CDR3 nucleotide sequence: TGTGCCAGCAGCCCAAATAGCGGGGGCGGGTACATTCAGTACTTC. This translates into CASSPNSGGGYIQYF.